Below, 9 T cell receptor beta chains from the same sample are listed, as sequenced in a study of T-cell reconstitution after alpha-beta-depleted transplantation in children. This sample's TCRbeta library carried unique molecular identifier barcodes. TCRdb called the PCR reads again in MiXCR, with one record for every CDR3 protein. Among hundreds of thousands of distinct CDR3 sequences listed, 15% to 20% were seen once. This material consisted of PBMCs, mostly from graft donor cells, taken 360 days after TCRalphabeta/CD19-depleted stem cell transplant. The receptors were gathered from a boy younger than two who had a stem cell transplant for Wiskott-Aldrich syndrome, so the T cells may come from the graft donor.

J is TRBJ2-3 and V is TRBV5-1; 10 bases line up with TRBD2. Trimming at V came to 4 bases and at J to 2 bases, leaving 10 bases not matched to a gene. Germline V CDR1 and CDR2: SGHRS, YFSETQ. The CDR3 contains 17 residues. The CDR3 DNA reads TGCGCCAGCAGCGTGAGTCCTAGCGGGGGATCCACAGATACGCAGTATTTT. This codes for CASSVSPSGGSTDTQYF.

The V call is TRBV6-2 or TRBV6-3, the J call TRBJ2-7; D unclear. V lost 0 bases and J 3 bases, leaving 6 bases between the germline ends. The CDR3 has 13 residues. From germline, CDR1 is MNHEY and CDR2 SVGEGT. CDR3 in amino acids: CASSYSGLYEQYF. The CDR3 nucleotides are TGTGCCAGCAGTTACTCAGGCCTCTACGAGCAGTACTTC.

This clonotype was seen only a few times. The rearrangement joins TRBV10-3 to TRBJ2-7; D is perhaps TRBD2 (6 bases). Germline V gene sequence: CDR1 ENHRY, CDR2 SYGVKD. V was cut by 8 bases and J by 4 bases, with 18 bases left in between. The CDR3 has 14 amino acids. The CDR3 region is CAIGRDFNDYEQYF. DNA of the CDR3: TGTGCCATCGGCCGGGACTTCAACGATTACGAGCAGTACTTC.

V is TRBV5-1 and J is TRBJ2-7, with 9 bases lining up with TRBD1. The CDR3 consists of 14 residues. V was pared by 6 bases and J by 0 bases, with 4 bases of the junction left unmatched. Germline lookup yields CDR1 SGHRS and CDR2 YFSETQ. The CDR3 nucleotides read TGCGCCAGCACCGGGACAGGGTCCTCCTACGAGCAGTACTTC. Translated, it gives CASTGTGSSYEQYF.

This clonotype was picked up many times. The rearrangement uses TRBV7-2 and TRBJ2-2; TRBD2 is a possible D gene (6 bases). V was pared by 5 bases and J by 0 bases, with 16 bases between. Germline loops: CDR1 SGHTA, CDR2 FQGNSA. There are 17 residues in the CDR3. CDR3: CASSDTPGLPNTGELFF. CDR3 DNA sequence: TGTGCCAGCAGCGACACTCCGGGACTCCCGAACACCGGGGAGCTGTTTTTT.

V gene TRBV7-9 combines with J gene TRBJ2-5; perhaps TRBD1 as D (6 bases). Germline-derived CDR1 and CDR2 are SEHNR and FQNEAQ (reference sequence). The CDR3 runs to 17 residues. Trimming cost V 1 base and J 3 bases, with 18 bases left between them. Here the CDR3 reads CASSLGEGRGDEETQYF. Here the CDR3 DNA reads TGTGCCAGCAGCTTAGGGGAAGGCAGGGGTGACGAAGAGACCCAGTACTTC. The whole variable domain, remainder taken from reference TRBV7-9 and TRBJ2-5, is DTGVSQNPRHKITKRGQNVTFRCDPISEHNRLYWYRQTLGQGPEFLTYFQNEAQLEKSRLLSDRFSAERPKGSFSTLEIQRTEQGDSAMYLCASSLGEGRGDEETQYFGPGTRLLVL.

This clonotype was seen just once. The rearrangement uses TRBV29-1 and TRBJ1-2; unclear D gene. Deletions cut 4 bases from V and 3 bases from J, with 15 bases between. The germline V gene encodes CDR1 SQVTM and CDR2 ANQGSEA. CDR3 length equals 14 residues. The CDR3 loop is CSVGWTRLDYGYTF. Here the CDR3 DNA reads TGCAGCGTTGGGTGGACTAGACTTGACTATGGCTACACCTTC.

The chain couples TRBV19 to TRBJ2-1; D could derive from TRBD1 or TRBD2 (5 bases each). The CDR3 loop spans 13 amino acids. Germline loops: CDR1 LNHDA, CDR2 SQIVND (reference sequence). Trimming took off 6 bases at V and 0 bases at J, with 6 bases between the two ends. In DNA form, the CDR3 reads TGTGCCAGTAGGGGGGTCTCCTACAATGAGCAGTTCTTC. This codes for CASRGVSYNEQFF.

In this sample, this clonotype turned up a few times. CDR3 amino acids: CASSPDGGSTDTQYF. In DNA form, the CDR3 reads TGTGCCAGCAGTCCCGATGGTGGAAGCACAGATACGCAGTATTTT. This chain joins TRBV6-1 and TRBJ2-3; D remains ambiguous. Per the germline V gene, CDR1 is MNHNS and CDR2 is SASEGT. Trimming cost V 5 bases and J 0 bases, with 12 bases left between them. The CDR3 has 15 amino acids.